Listed here are 25 T cell receptor beta chains from one sample, sequenced in a study of blood T cell repertoires in COVID-19. Clones were read by immunoSEQ multiplex PCR, and TCRdb kept only the in-frame ones, dropping some. The sample yields over 15,000 clones, roughly 85% seen once. The sample consisted of peripheral blood. The source of these receptors is an elderly man with acute or convalescent COVID-19.

V gene TRBV19 combines with J gene TRBJ2-5, with D perhaps matching TRBD2 (5 bases). The CDR3 is 14 amino acids. The V gene's germline CDR1 is LNHDA and CDR2 SQIVND (reference sequence). Deletions cut 3 bases from V and 0 bases from J, with 8 bases between. CDR3 in amino acids: CASSMWRDQETQYF. The CDR3 DNA reads TGTGCCAGTAGTATGTGGCGGGACCAAGAGACCCAGTACTTC.

The V call is TRBV5-1, the J call TRBJ2-7; TRBD2 is a possible D gene (5 bases). Germline V lookup: CDR1 SGHRS, CDR2 YFSETQ. V was clipped by 2 bases and J by 4 bases, with 10 bases between them. CDR3 length: 13 amino acids. The CDR3 nucleotides are TGCGCCAGCAGCTTAGGAGGTTATTACGAGCAGTACTTC. It translates to CASSLGGYYEQYF.

The rearrangement links TRBV15 to TRBJ2-2; possible D gene TRBD2, 7 bases. The germline V gene encodes CDR1 LNHNV and CDR2 YYDKDF (reference sequence). Trimming took 6 bases from V and 0 from J, leaving 14 bases between them. The CDR3 covers 16 residues. CDR3 bases: TGTGCCACCAGGGCCCGGGGGGCCCCGAACACCGGGGAGCTGTTTTTT. This encodes CATRARGAPNTGELFF.

This chain connects TRBV15 to TRBJ2-3; TRBD2 matches 11 bases. Germline lookup yields CDR1 LNHNV and CDR2 YYDKDF (reference sequence). Trimming took 4 bases from V and 2 from J; bases not matched to a gene: 8. The CDR3 consists of 17 residues. The CDR3 sequence is CATSTRLAGPLTDTQYF. The CDR3 nucleotides read TGTGCCACCAGCACTCGACTAGCGGGGCCGCTCACAGATACGCAGTATTTT.

This chain links TRBV19 with TRBJ1-3, with D hard to call. The CDR3 runs to 14 residues. V gave up 3 bases and J gave up 0 bases, with 6 bases separating them. Looked up from germline, CDR1 is LNHDA and CDR2 is SQIVND (reference sequence). CDR3 sequence reads: CASSIRGSGNTIYF. The CDR3 bases are TGTGCCAGTAGTATCAGAGGCTCTGGAAACACCATATATTTT.

This clone was picked up a small number of times. The gene calls are TRBV28 and TRBJ1-1; no clear D. Per the germline V gene, CDR1 is MDHEN and CDR2 is SYDVKM. The length of the CDR3 is 15 residues. Trimming took 1 base from V and 2 from J, leaving 11 bases between them. CDR3 nucleotide sequence: TGTGCCAGCAGTTTATATGGAGATTCAAACACTGAAGCTTTCTTT. This codes for CASSLYGDSNTEAFF.

The chain links TRBV5-4 to TRBJ2-1; 10 nucleotides line up with TRBD1. The CDR3 totals 15 residues. Germline V gene sequence: CDR1 SGHNT, CDR2 YYREEE (reference sequence). V was clipped by 3 bases and J by 3 bases; unmatched bases: 3. CDR3 DNA: TGTGCCAGCAGCTCCCGGGACAGGGGCTACAATGAGCAGTTCTTC. Protein sequence: CASSSRDRGYNEQFF.

Here the CDR3 reads CASSGSRTTGELFF. CDR3 nucleotide sequence: TGTGCCAGCAGTGGATCCAGAACCACCGGGGAGCTGTTTTTT. The gene calls are TRBV2 and TRBJ2-2; D uncertain. The CDR3 consists of 14 residues. Germline V gene sequence: CDR1 SNHLY, CDR2 FYNNEI. Trimming removed 4 bases at V and 4 bases at J, with 10 bases between.

V gene TRBV7-8 combines with J gene TRBJ2-1; D may be TRBD2 (6 bases). V gave up 1 base and J gave up 6 bases, with 10 bases separating them. CDR3 size: 14 residues. CDR1 and CDR2 from the germline V gene are SGHVS and FQNEAQ. The CDR3 DNA sequence: TGTGCCAGCAGCTTAGTTGCGGAGGGCAATGAGCAGTTCTTC. This codes for CASSLVAEGNEQFF.

The J gene is TRBJ2-1, the V gene TRBV9; D may be TRBD2 (6 bases). Between the trimmed V and J ends, which lost 4 bases and 2 bases, there was a span of 13 bases. The CDR3 loop spans 15 amino acids. Germline V gene data show CDR1 as SGDLS and CDR2 as YYNGEE. The CDR3 DNA reads TGTGCCAGCAGCCCCCGGGAGAAGACCTACAATGAGCAGTTCTTC. Translated, it gives CASSPREKTYNEQFF.

The chain couples TRBV10-3 to TRBJ2-1; 8 nucleotides align to TRBD2. The V segment lost 9 bases and the J segment 5 bases; nucleotides outside the gene matches: 9. Germline CDR1 ENHRY, CDR2 SYGVKD. This CDR3 is built from 14 residues. The CDR3 sequence: CAIWKSGGHNEQFF. CDR3 sequence (DNA): TGTGCCATTTGGAAAAGCGGGGGACACAATGAGCAGTTCTTC.

This sequence joins TRBV4-1 and TRBJ1-2; 7 bases agree with TRBD1. The CDR3 is 15 amino acids. CDR1 is MGHRA, CDR2 YSYEKL, per germline. Germline trimming cut 4 bases from V and 3 bases from J; bases unmatched to any gene: 8. The CDR3 nucleotides are TGCGCCAGCAGCCGAGACGGCGACAGGGACTATGGCTACACCTTC. Its protein is CASSRDGDRDYGYTF.

The rearrangement joins TRBV7-9 to TRBJ1-2, with D possibly TRBD1 on 6 matching bases. Trimming took 4 bases from V and 3 from J, leaving 18 bases between them. CDR3 length: 16 residues. Germline V gene data show CDR1 as SEHNR and CDR2 as FQNEAQ (reference sequence). In nucleotides, the CDR3 is TGTGCCAGCAGCTATCAGATACAGGGATCGTACTATGGCTACACCTTC. Its translation is CASSYQIQGSYYGYTF.

A single count supports this clone. The chain recombines TRBV18 with TRBJ2-2; D may be TRBD1 (5 bases). V was pared by 8 bases and J by 1 base, with 20 bases between. The CDR3 consists of 17 residues. Germline assignment: CDR1 KGHSH and CDR2 LQKENI. CDR3 residues: CASLRQGMALNTGELFF. CDR3 nucleotide sequence: TGTGCCAGCCTACGGCAGGGAATGGCATTGAACACCGGGGAGCTGTTTTTT.

V gene TRBV18 combines with J gene TRBJ2-1; the match to TRBD1 covers 10 bases. The ends lost 4 bases at V and 8 bases at J; junction bases unmatched: 2. This CDR3 has 13 residues. Germline V CDR1 and CDR2: KGHSH, LQKENI. Here the CDR3 DNA reads TGTGCCAGCTCACGGGACAGGGGCTATGAGCAGTTCTTC. Its translation is CASSRDRGYEQFF.

The chain has TRBV4-3 and TRBJ1-5, with 8 bases that match TRBD1. CDR1 LGHNA and CDR2 YSLEER come from the germline V gene. The CDR3 covers 14 residues. With V trimmed by 4 bases and J by 6 bases, 5 bases remained unmatched. Here the CDR3 reads CASSLDRAGQPQHF. CDR3 in DNA: TGCGCCAGCAGCCTGGACAGGGCCGGTCAGCCCCAGCATTTT.

CDR3 region: CASSIELEQFF. DNA of the CDR3: TGTGCCAGTAGTATCGAACTCGAGCAGTTCTTC. The V call is TRBV19, the J call TRBJ2-1; D call uncertain. Germline V CDR1 and CDR2: LNHDA, SQIVND (reference sequence). Trimming took 3 bases from V and 10 from J, leaving 7 bases between them. The CDR3 has 11 amino acids. The variable domain in full, with the rest retrieved from reference TRBV19 and TRBJ2-1, is DGGITQSPKYLFRKEGQNVTLSCEQNLNHDAMYWYRQDPGQGLRLIYYSQIVNDFQKGDIAEGYSVSREKKESFPLTVTSAQKNPTAFYLCASSIELEQFFGPGTRLTVL.

This chain connects TRBV10-3 to TRBJ1-1; TRBD1 might be the D (5 bases). Germline V gives CDR1 ENHRY, CDR2 SYGVKD. CDR3 length equals 14 residues. Trimming shortened V by 9 bases and J by 5 bases, and 19 bases separated the two germline ends. DNA for the CDR3: TGTGCCATTCAGGCTAGGGGTGAGGATACTGAAGCTTTCTTT. Its translation: CAIQARGEDTEAFF.

The chain couples TRBV28 to TRBJ1-4, with D possibly matching TRBD1 (5 bases). The germline V gene has CDR1 MDHEN and CDR2 SYDVKM. The CDR3 totals 12 residues. Trimming left V 7 bases short and J 16 bases short, with 19 bases between. CDR3 protein: CASTEDKGLEFF. The DNA for the CDR3 is TGTGCCAGCACCGAGGACAAGGGCCTTGAGTTTTTT.

The V and J genes are TRBV6-1 and TRBJ2-7, with TRBD1 matching 7 bases. This CDR3 spans 16 amino acids. Looked up from germline, CDR1 is MNHNS and CDR2 is SASEGT. J lost 2 bases, V lost 1 base, and 8 bases had no gene match. In nucleotides, the CDR3 is TGTGCCAGCAGTGAAGTCGTCGGCAGGGGGACCTACGAGCAGTACTTC. It encodes CASSEVVGRGTYEQYF.

The chain has TRBV28 and TRBJ1-5, with D tentatively TRBD1 (6 bases). V lost 6 bases and J lost 1, with 25 bases in between. This CDR3 is built from 19 residues. CDR1 is MDHEN and CDR2 is SYDVKM in the germline V gene. The CDR3 nucleotides read TGTGCCAGCAGCTATTCTACCGACAGGTCGTTCTTGAGCAATCAGCCCCAGCATTTT. This sequence encodes CASSYSTDRSFLSNQPQHF.

The chain recombines TRBV7-9 with TRBJ2-1, with 15 bases matching TRBD2. The CDR3 consists of 17 residues. J lost 4 bases, V lost 5 bases, and 6 bases had no gene match. Germline CDR1 is SEHNR and CDR2 is FQNEAQ (reference sequence). The CDR3, as DNA: TGTGCCAGCAGCGGGACTAGCGGGGGGCACTCGTACAATGAGCAGTTCTTC. As protein: CASSGTSGGHSYNEQFF.

The chain carries TRBV7-9 and TRBJ2-2; a possible D gene is TRBD2 (6 bases). V was cut by 5 bases and J by 1 base, with 20 bases left in between. Germline values: CDR1 SEHNR, CDR2 FQNEAQ (reference sequence). The CDR3 has 18 residues. CDR3 loop: CASSPVVRGPRNTGELFF. The CDR3 DNA is TGTGCCAGCAGCCCTGTCGTGCGGGGACCTCGGAACACCGGGGAGCTGTTTTTT.

The rearrangement uses TRBV9 and TRBJ2-1, with TRBD2 matching over 10 bases. Germline V gene lookup returns CDR1 SGDLS and CDR2 YYNGEE. The J segment lost 4 bases and the V segment lost 3 bases, leaving 4 bases of the junction unmatched. The CDR3 has 15 residues. DNA for the CDR3: TGTGCCAGCAGCGAAAGCGGGGGGGCTTACAATGAGCAGTTCTTC. Translation: CASSESGGAYNEQFF.

The J gene is TRBJ1-1, the V gene TRBV27, with TRBD1 matching 9 bases. The CDR3 contains 17 residues. Germline lookup yields CDR1 MNHEY and CDR2 SMNVEV (reference sequence). V trimming: 5 bases; J trimming: 1 base; junction bases outside the gene matches: 11. CDR3 DNA sequence: TGTGCCAGCAGTGCCCCGGGACAGGGATTAAAGAACACTGAAGCTTTCTTT. This encodes CASSAPGQGLKNTEAFF.